Below, 6 T cell receptor beta chains from the same sample are listed, as sequenced in a study of shared clonotypes between healthy human individuals. Produced via immunoSEQ multiplex PCR; TCRdb's table is partial and in-frame only. There are approximately 2.4 million clones in the sample; approximately 96% occur only once, and approximately 0.13% lies in the top ten. Sequenced material: naive CD4+ T cells sorted from blood. As for subset: CD45RA+ positively selected. All receptors derive from a young man in good health.

The rearrangement joins TRBV6-5 to TRBJ1-4, with D tentatively TRBD1 (5 bases). V dropped 0 bases and J dropped 7 bases, with 12 bases sitting between them. Germline V gene lookup returns CDR1 MNHEY and CDR2 SVGAGI. This CDR3 region has 15 residues. For the CDR3, the DNA is TGTGCCAGCAGTTACTCGAAGGGACGGAGTGAAAAACTGTTTTTT. Its translation is CASSYSKGRSEKLFF.

About this clone itself: This specimen includes other DNA sequences encoding the same CDR3. The rearrangement joins TRBV10-3 to TRBJ2-3; D is ambiguous. V lost 3 bases, J lost 0 bases, and 4 bases lay in between. The CDR3 covers 13 residues. Germline lookup yields CDR1 ENHRY and CDR2 SYGVKD. The CDR3 region is CAISDGSTDTQYF. The CDR3 DNA reads TGTGCCATCAGTGACGGTAGCACAGATACGCAGTATTTT.

In this sample, this clone turned up a few times. The chain employs TRBV7-9 and TRBJ2-5; 9 nucleotides line up with TRBD1. CDR1 and CDR2 from the germline V gene are SEHNR and FQNEAQ (reference sequence). This CDR3 has 16 residues. Trimming cost V 5 bases and J 0 bases; bases outside gene matches: 7. The DNA of the CDR3 is TGTGCCAGCAGCGCCTGGGACAGGGCGTACCAAGAGACCCAGTACTTC. Translation: CASSAWDRAYQETQYF.

CDR3 region: CASSLGQGYGDAAYNEQFF. In nucleotides, the CDR3 is TGCGCCAGCAGCTTGGGACAGGGGTATGGGGACGCAGCCTACAATGAGCAGTTCTTC. The chain recombines TRBV5-1 with TRBJ2-1; TRBD1 matches 8 bases. CDR1 and CDR2 from the germline V gene are SGHRS and YFSETQ. The V and J ends lost 0 bases and 2 bases, in that order; junction bases with no gene match: 13. The CDR3 loop spans 19 amino acids.

This chain connects TRBV15 to TRBJ2-1; D is unresolved. The germline gives CDR1 LNHNV, CDR2 YYDKDF (reference sequence). CDR3 length: 15 residues. Trimming cost V 1 base and J 4 bases, with 11 bases left between them. CDR3 sequence: CATSRARNSYNEQFF. DNA for the CDR3: TGTGCCACCAGCAGAGCACGGAACAGTTACAATGAGCAGTTCTTC.

V gene TRBV7-9 combines with J gene TRBJ1-6; no clear D gene. The CDR3 covers 14 residues. Trimming took off 5 bases at V and 10 bases at J, with 15 bases between the two ends. Germline V gene data show CDR1 as SEHNR and CDR2 as FQNEAQ (reference sequence). The CDR3: CASSHPAQGSPLHF. In nucleotides, the CDR3 is TGTGCCAGCAGCCACCCAGCCCAAGGGTCACCCCTCCACTTT.